The following is a T cell receptor beta chain sequence with its context. The data belong to a study of blood T cell repertoires in COVID-19. Across the whole study: PBMCs, B-cell-depleted T cells, or T cells provided the cDNA or gDNA that made up the material.

The CDR3 contains 16 residues. Germline V gene lookup returns CDR1 SNHLY and CDR2 FYNNEI. V shed 4 bases and J 0 bases; nucleotides not matched to a gene: 4. Study processing details: How many nucleated cells were present was estimated from reference gene primer amplification. Profiled with immunoSEQ multiplex PCR; TCRdb holds only in-frame clones, not every one. V and J calls and clone size are given by that table; D and trimming were obtained from the DNA. The sample includes fewer than 80,000 clones, more than 75% of them seen just once. Material for sequencing was peripheral blood. V usage is TRBV2 and J usage is TRBJ2-1; 9 bases line up with TRBD2. The sequence was collected from a man in his 70s with acute or convalescent COVID-19. The CDR3 loop is CASSALAGTSYNEQFF. CDR3 coding DNA: TGTGCCAGCAGTGCGCTAGCGGGAACCTCCTACAATGAGCAGTTCTTC.